This is a list of T cell receptor beta chains from one sample in a study of cytomegalovirus exposure and HLA in healthy donors. Some clones are missing from TCRdb's copy, which holds only in-frame ones; the method was immunoSEQ multiplex PCR. The sample consists of around 120,000 clones, 80% of them appearing once. The specimen sequenced was PBMCs. The receptors come from a male donor in good health and CMV-seronegative. The CDR3 runs from the conserved cysteine through the conserved F or W. The D gene is left open where the match is weak. Expanded clones get a size class; other rows say once, few or many, or leave the size out.

size	D	V	J	CDR3	DNA
once	TRBD1	TRBV6-4	TRBJ1-5	CASSEVQGSQPQHF	TGTGCCAGCAGTGAGGTACAGGGGAGTCAGCCCCAGCATTTT
-	-	TRBV11-2	TRBJ1-2	CASSLERVVRVNGYTF	TGTGCCAGCAGCTTAGAAAGAGTTGTCAGGGTTAATGGCTACACCTTC
-	-	TRBV27	TRBJ2-2	CASSLWDTQPGELFF	TGTGCCAGCAGTTTATGGGACACCCAGCCCGGGGAGCTGTTTTTT
-	TRBD1	TRBV5-4	TRBJ1-6	CASSSTGTGRPAPLHF	TGTGCCAGCAGCTCCACCGGGACAGGGAGGCCGGCACCCCTCCACTTT
-	-	TRBV19	TRBJ1-5	CASSINYYQPQHF	TGTGCCAGTAGTATTAATTATTATCAGCCCCAGCATTTT
-	TRBD1	TRBV10-2	TRBJ1-2	CASRVTGNYGYTF	TGCGCCAGCAGAGTGACAGGGAACTATGGCTACACCTTC
-	-	TRBV4-3	TRBJ1-5	CASSQGRGYQPQHF	TGCGCCAGCAGCCAAGGGCGGGGTTATCAGCCCCAGCATTTT
-	TRBD1	TRBV5-1	TRBJ2-6	CASSLDRDRGSGANVLTF	TGCGCCAGCAGCCTCGACAGGGATCGGGGCTCTGGGGCCAACGTCCTGACTTTC
-	TRBD2	TRBV9	TRBJ2-3	CASSVLGTRGEDTQYF	TGTGCCAGCAGCGTCCTCGGGACTAGAGGAGAAGATACGCAGTATTTT
-	-	TRBV5-4	TRBJ2-1	CASSFGTLYNEQFF	TGTGCCAGCAGCTTTGGGACACTGTACAATGAGCAGTTCTTC
-	-	TRBV13	TRBJ2-7	CASSFRGPHWEQYF	TGTGCCAGCAGCTTCAGGGGCCCCCATTGGGAGCAGTACTTC
-	-	TRBV7-6	TRBJ2-3	CASSLRTASTDTQYF	TGTGCCAGCAGCTTACGGACAGCAAGCACAGATACGCAGTATTTT
-	TRBD2	TRBV5-1	TRBJ2-5	CASSSWALAGERETQYF	TGCGCCAGCAGCTCTTGGGCCCTAGCGGGGGAAAGGGAGACCCAGTACTTC
-	-	TRBV5-6	TRBJ2-7	CASSLGAGVSYEQYF	TGTGCCAGCAGCTTGGGGGCAGGGGTCTCCTACGAGCAGTACTTC